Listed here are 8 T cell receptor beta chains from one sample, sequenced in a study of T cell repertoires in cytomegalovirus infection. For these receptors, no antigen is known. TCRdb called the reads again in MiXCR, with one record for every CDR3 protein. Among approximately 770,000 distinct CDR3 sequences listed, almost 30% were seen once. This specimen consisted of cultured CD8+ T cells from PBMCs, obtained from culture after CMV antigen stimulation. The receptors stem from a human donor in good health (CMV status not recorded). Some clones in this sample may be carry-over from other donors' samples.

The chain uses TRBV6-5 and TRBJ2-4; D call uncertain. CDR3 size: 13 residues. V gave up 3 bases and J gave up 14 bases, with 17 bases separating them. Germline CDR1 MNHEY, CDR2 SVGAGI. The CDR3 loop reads CASSYSLRNIKYF. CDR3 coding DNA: TGTGCCAGCAGTTATTCGCTTAGGAATATAAAGTACTTC.

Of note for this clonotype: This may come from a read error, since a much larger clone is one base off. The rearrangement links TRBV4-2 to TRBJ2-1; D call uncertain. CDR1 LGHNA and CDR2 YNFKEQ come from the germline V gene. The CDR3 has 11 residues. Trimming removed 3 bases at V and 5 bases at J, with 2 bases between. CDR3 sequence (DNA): TGTGCCAGCAGCCAGCACAATGAGCAGTTCTTC. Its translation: CASSQHNEQFF.

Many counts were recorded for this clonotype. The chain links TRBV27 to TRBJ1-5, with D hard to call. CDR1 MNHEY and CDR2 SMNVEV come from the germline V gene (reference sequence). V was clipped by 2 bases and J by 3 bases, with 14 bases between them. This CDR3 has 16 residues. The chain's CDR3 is CASSLGPVLTNQPQHF. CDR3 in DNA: TGTGCCAGCAGTTTAGGCCCGGTTCTGACCAATCAGCCCCAGCATTTT.

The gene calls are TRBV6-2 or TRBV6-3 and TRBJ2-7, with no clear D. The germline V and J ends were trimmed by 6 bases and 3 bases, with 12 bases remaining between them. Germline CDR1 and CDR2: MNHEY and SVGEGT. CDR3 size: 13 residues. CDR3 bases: TGTGCCAGCAGCGAAGGACCGGTCTACGAGCAGTACGTC. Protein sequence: CASSEGPVYEQYV.

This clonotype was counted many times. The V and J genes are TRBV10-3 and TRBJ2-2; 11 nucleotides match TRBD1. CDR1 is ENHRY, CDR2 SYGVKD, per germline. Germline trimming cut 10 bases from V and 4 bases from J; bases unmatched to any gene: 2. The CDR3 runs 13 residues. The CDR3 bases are TGTGCCACAGGGACAGGGGGCACCGGGGAGCTGTTTTTT. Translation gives CATGTGGTGELFF.

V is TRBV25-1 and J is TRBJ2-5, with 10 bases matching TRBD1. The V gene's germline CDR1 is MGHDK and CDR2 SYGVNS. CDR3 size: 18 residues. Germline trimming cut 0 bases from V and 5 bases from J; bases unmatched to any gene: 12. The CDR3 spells CASSEYYVGTGVGETQYF. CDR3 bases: TGTGCCAGCAGTGAATATTACGTAGGGACAGGGGTTGGGGAGACCCAGTACTTC.

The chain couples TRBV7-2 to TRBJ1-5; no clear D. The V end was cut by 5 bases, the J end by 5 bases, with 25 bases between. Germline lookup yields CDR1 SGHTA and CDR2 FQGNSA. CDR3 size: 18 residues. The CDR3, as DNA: TGTGCCAGCAGCCCCCTTGGAAAGGGCCAGCTTTTCGATCAGCCCCAGCATTTT. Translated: CASSPLGKGQLFDQPQHF. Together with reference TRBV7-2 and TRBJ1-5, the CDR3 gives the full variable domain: GAGVSQSPSNKVTEKGKDVELRCDPISGHTALYWYRQSLGQGLEFLIYFQGNSAPDKSGLPSDRFSAERTGGSVSTLTIQRTQQEDSAVYLCASSPLGKGQLFDQPQHFGDGTRLSIL.

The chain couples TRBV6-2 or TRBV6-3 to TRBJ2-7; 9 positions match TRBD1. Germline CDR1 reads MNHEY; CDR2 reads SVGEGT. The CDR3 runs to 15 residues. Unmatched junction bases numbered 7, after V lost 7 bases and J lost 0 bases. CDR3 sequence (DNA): TGTGCCAGCACCACGGGACAGGGAGGCTCCTACGAGCAGTACGTC. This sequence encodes CASTTGQGGSYEQYV.